One sample yielded the 2 T cell receptor beta chains listed below, sequenced in a study of regulatory T cells in long-lasting Graves disease (TCRdb year 2021). The label giving this sample's time point can be read as: persistent/refractory GD, antithyroid drugs over 5 years with positive TRAb. For both TCR sequencing and RNA sequencing, RNA was extracted from PBMCs using TRIzol. The library was obtained by multiplex PCR. Data came from an Illumina HiSeq 4000. TCR beta libraries were built with iRepertoire HTBI primers and Arm-PCR amplification of CDR3 regions. TCRdb trimmed the raw reads at Q25, called clones with MiXCR and kept productive beta chains. Duplicate CDR3 protein sequences are folded into a single record with the most common DNA and genes. In this sample the table shows hundreds of thousands of distinct CDR3 sequences, approximately 22% of which occur a single time. The ten biggest clones cover around 13% of the sample.

The sample was peripheral blood mononuclear cells (PBMCs), taken when the disease was refractory, from a patient treated with antithyroid drugs. These receptors originate from a female donor with Graves disease.

The chain has TRBV27 and TRBJ1-3; no clear D gene. The CDR3 spans 13 residues. The V and J ends lost 2 bases and 4 bases respectively, with 6 bases between them. Germline V CDR1 and CDR2: MNHEY, SMNVEV (reference sequence). CDR3: CASSLISGNTIYF. The CDR3 DNA follows: TGTGCCAGCAGTTTAATATCCGGAAACACCATATATTTT.

V and J are TRBV7-2 and TRBJ2-7; D gene unclear. Looked up from germline, CDR1 is SGHTA and CDR2 is FQGNSA. The CDR3 loop spans 12 amino acids. V shed 2 bases and J shed 7 bases, with 9 bases lying between them. The CDR3 reads CASSLIAAEQYF. The DNA of the CDR3 is TGTGCCAGCAGCTTAATCGCCGCAGAGCAGTACTTC.